The present T cell receptor (beta chain) was sequenced within a study of blood T cell repertoires in COVID-19. The wider study: Sites in the United States, Italy and Spain provided acute and convalescent COVID-19 samples. PBMCs, B-cell-depleted T cells, or T cells were the source of the cDNA or gDNA that made up the material.

Methods used by the authors: Nucleated cell counts were estimated from reference gene primer amplification. Only in-frame clones appear in the TCRdb table, and some are missing; sequencing was by immunoSEQ multiplex PCR. V and J calls plus clone size are reproduced from that table; the DNA served to infer D and trimming. The sample carries 150,000 to 200,000 clones, around four fifths recorded once. Germline values: CDR1 MDHEN, CDR2 SYDVKM. CDR3 length: 14 amino acids. Trimming left V 2 bases short and J 5 bases short, with 12 bases between. V and J are TRBV28 and TRBJ1-1; weak D call: TRBD1 (6 bases). The clonotype comes from a young man with active or convalescent COVID-19. Sequences were obtained from peripheral blood. The CDR3 reads CASSLAGALTEAFF. The CDR3 DNA is TGTGCCAGCAGTTTAGCGGGGGCTTTAACTGAAGCTTTCTTT.